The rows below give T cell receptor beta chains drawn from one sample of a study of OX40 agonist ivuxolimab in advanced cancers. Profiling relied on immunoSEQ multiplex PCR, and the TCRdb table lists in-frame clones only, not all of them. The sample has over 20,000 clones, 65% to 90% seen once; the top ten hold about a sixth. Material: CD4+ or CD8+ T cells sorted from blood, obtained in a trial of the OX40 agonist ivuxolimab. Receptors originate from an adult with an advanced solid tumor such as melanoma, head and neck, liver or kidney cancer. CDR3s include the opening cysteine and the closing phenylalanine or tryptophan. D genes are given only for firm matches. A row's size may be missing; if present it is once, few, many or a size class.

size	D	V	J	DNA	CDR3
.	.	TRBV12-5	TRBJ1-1	TGTGCTAGTGGTTTGGTAGGACAGATGAACACTGAAGCTTTCTTT	CASGLVGQMNTEAFF
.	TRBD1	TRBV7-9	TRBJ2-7	TGTGCCAGCAGCGCAACCGGGACAGGACTTTACGAGCAGTACTTC	CASSATGTGLYEQYF
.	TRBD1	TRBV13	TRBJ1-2	TGTGCCAGCAGCTCAAAACTCGGGACAGGGTTTTATGGCTACACCTTC	CASSSKLGTGFYGYTF
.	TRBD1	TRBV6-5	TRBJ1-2	TGTGCCAGCAGTAAGGACAGGGTGGACTACACCTTC	CASSKDRVDYTF
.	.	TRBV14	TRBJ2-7	TGTGCCAGCAGCGCCCGACGGTCAAGCTCCTACGAGCAGTACTTC	CASSARRSSSYEQYF
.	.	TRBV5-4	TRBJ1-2	TGTGCCAGCACTACCGGTGGGGTCGGGGGGGATGTCGGCTACACCTTC	CASTTGGVGGDVGYTF
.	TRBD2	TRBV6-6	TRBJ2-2	TGTGCCAGCAGGGAACCCGGGACTAGCTCGGCCGGGGAGCTGTTTTTT	CASREPGTSSAGELFF
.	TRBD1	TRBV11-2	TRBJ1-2	TGTGCCAGCAGCCGTACAGGGGCTCCTAACTATGGCTACACCTTC	CASSRTGAPNYGYTF
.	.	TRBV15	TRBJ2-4	TGTGCCACCAGCAGCCATCCCAATAACCTCAAAAACATTCAGTACTTC	CATSSHPNNLKNIQYF
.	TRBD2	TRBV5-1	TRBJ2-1	TGCGCCAGCAGCCTACCCATTAGCGGGGGGGCCAGGGATGAGCAGTTCTTC	CASSLPISGGARDEQFF
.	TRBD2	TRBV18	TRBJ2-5	TGTGCCAGCTCATTAGCGGGGGGACTCCAAGAGACCCAGTACTTC	CASSLAGGLQETQYF
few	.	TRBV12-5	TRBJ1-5	TGTGCTAGTGGTTTGGGAGAGGGATCGGGGCCCCAGCATTTT	CASGLGEGSGPQHF
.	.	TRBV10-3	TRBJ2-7	TGTGCCATCAGTGGTATGGACAAGGCCTACGAGCAGTACTTC	CAISGMDKAYEQYF
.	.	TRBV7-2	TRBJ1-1	TGTGCCAGCAGCTTTTGGGGGGGGCATGAAGCTTTCTTT	CASSFWGGHEAFF
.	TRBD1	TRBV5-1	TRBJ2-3	TGCGCCAGCAGCTTGTTAGGACAGGTGACAGATACGCAGTATTTT	CASSLLGQVTDTQYF
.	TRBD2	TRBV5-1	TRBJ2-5	TGCGCCAGCAGCTCAAGCGGGAGGGGACAAGAGACCCAGTACTTC	CASSSSGRGQETQYF
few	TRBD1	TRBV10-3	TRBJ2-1	TGTGCCATCAGTGAGCCGTCCAGGGGGCCGACCTACAATGAGCAGTTCTTC	CAISEPSRGPTYNEQFF
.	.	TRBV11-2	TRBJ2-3	TGTGCCAGCAGCTTAGGAAGGGGGTCCATCACAGATACGCAGTATTTT	CASSLGRGSITDTQYF
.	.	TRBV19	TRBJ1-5	TGTGCCAGTACCTCACAGGGATCGAGAAGTCAGCCCCAGCATTTT	CASTSQGSRSQPQHF
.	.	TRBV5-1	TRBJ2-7	TGCGCCAGCAGCTTAAACCCCGAGGGGTCAGCCGAGCAGTACTTC	CASSLNPEGSAEQYF
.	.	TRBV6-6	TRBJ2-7	TGTGCCAGCAGTTACTCCACCTACGAGCAGTACTTC	CASSYSTYEQYF
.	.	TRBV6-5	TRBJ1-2	TGTGCCAGCAGTTATGGGGGGAGTAGCGGCTACACCTTC	CASSYGGSSGYTF
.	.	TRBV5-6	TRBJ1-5	TGTGCCAGCAGCCCCCGACCGAGCAATCAGCCCCAGCATTTT	CASSPRPSNQPQHF
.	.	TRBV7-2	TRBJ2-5	TGTGCCAGCAGCTTAGGAAGTCCATTCCAAGAGACCCAGTACTTC	CASSLGSPFQETQYF
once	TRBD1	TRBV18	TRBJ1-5	TGTGCCAGCTCCCCGACCGGACAGGGCAATCAGCCCCAGCATTTT	CASSPTGQGNQPQHF
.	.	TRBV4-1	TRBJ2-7	TGCGCCAGCAGCCCAAGATGGAGGGATGGGCCCTACGAGCAGTACTTC	CASSPRWRDGPYEQYF
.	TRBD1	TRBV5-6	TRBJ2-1	TGTGCCAGCAGCTCGACAGGGATATCCTACAATGAGCAGTTCTTC	CASSSTGISYNEQFF
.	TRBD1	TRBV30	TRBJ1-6	TGTGCCTGGAGGGCATGGGACAGGGAGGCCTATAATTCACCCCTCCACTTT	CAWRAWDREAYNSPLHF
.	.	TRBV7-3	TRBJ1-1	TGTGCCAGCAGTCCCTCCTACGGCACTGAAGCTTTCTTT	CASSPSYGTEAFF
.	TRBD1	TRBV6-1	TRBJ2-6	TGTGCCAGCAGGGAAACTCCAGGGGGCGCTGGGGCCAACGTCCTGACTTTC	CASRETPGGAGANVLTF
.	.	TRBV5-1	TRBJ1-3	TGCGTCGGACAGCTTACCTCTGGAAACACCATATATTTT	CVGQLTSGNTIYF
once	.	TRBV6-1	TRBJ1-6	TGTGCCAGCAGTGTTGGGGGGAACGGGAATTCACCCCTCCACTTT	CASSVGGNGNSPLHF